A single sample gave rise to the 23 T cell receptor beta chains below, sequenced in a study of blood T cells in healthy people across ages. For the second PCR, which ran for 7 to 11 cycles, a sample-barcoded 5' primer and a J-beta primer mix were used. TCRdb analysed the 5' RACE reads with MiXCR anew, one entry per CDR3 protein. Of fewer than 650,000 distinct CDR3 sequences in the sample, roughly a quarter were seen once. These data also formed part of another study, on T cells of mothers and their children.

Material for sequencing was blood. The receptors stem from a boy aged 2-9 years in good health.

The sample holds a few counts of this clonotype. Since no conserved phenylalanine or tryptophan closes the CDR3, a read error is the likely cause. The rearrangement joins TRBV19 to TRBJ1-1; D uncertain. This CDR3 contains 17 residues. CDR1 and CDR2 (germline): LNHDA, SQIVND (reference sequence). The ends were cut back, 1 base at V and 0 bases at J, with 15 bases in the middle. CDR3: CASSIGVGRSMNTEAFY. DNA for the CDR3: TGTGCCAGTAGTATAGGAGTCGGGCGGAGCATGAACACTGAAGCTTTCTAT.

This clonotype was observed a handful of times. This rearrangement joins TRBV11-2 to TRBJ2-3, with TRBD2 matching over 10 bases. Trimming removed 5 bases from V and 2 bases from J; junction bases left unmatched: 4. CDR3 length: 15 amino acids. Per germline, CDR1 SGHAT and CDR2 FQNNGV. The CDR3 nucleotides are TGTGCCAGCAGCGCCAGCGGGAGGGCCACAGATACGCAGTATTTT. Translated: CASSASGRATDTQYF. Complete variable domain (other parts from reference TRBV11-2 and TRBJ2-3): EAGVAQSPRYKIIEKRQSVAFWCNPISGHATLYWYQQILGQGPKLLIQFQNNGVVDDSQLPKDRFSAERLKGVDSTLKIQPAKLEDSAVYLCASSASGRATDTQYFGPGTRLTVL.

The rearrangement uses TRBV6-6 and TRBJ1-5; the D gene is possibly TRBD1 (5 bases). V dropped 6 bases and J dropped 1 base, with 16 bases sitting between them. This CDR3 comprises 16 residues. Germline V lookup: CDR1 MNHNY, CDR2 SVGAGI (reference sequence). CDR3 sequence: CASRGPGGGSNQPQHF. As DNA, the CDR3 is TGTGCCAGCAGGGGACCGGGGGGAGGGAGCAATCAGCCCCAGCATTTT.

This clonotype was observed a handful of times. Here the CDR3 reads CAILRSLVSGANVLTF. The CDR3 DNA sequence: TGTGCCATCTTAAGAAGCTTGGTTTCTGGGGCCAACGTCCTGACTTTC. The V and J genes are TRBV10-3 and TRBJ2-6; D uncertain. V lost 8 bases to trimming and J lost 1 base, with 15 bases between them. This CDR3 is 16 amino acids long. Per the germline V gene, CDR1 is ENHRY and CDR2 is SYGVKD.

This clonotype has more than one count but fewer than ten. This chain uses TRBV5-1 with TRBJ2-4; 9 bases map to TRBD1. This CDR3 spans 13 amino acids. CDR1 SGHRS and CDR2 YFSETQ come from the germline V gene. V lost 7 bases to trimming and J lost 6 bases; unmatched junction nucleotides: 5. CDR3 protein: CASASTGGNIQYF. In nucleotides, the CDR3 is TGCGCCAGCGCCTCGACAGGGGGAAACATTCAGTACTTC. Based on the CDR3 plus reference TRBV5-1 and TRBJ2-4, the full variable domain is KAGVTQTPRYLIKTRGQQVTLSCSPISGHRSVSWYQQTPGQGLQFLFEYFSETQRNKGNFPGRFSGRQFSNSRSEMNVSTLELGDSALYLCASASTGGNIQYFGAGTRLSVL.

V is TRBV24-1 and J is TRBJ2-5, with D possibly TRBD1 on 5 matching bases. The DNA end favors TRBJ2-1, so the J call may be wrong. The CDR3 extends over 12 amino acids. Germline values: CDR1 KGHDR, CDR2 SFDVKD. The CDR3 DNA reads TGTGCCACCAGTGATTTGGGGGCTGAGCAGTTCTTC. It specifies CATSDLGAEQFF.

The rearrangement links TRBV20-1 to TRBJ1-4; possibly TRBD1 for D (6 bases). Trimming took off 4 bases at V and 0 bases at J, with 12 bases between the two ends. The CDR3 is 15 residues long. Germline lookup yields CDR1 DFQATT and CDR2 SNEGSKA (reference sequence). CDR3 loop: CSAIRGSATNEKLFF. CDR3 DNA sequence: TGCAGTGCTATCAGGGGTTCGGCAACTAATGAAAAACTGTTTTTT.

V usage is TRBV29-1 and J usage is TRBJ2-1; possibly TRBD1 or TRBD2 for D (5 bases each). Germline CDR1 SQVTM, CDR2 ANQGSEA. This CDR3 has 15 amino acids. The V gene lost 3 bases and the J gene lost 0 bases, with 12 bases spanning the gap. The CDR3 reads CSVDRDGSSYNEQFF. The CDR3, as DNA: TGCAGCGTTGATCGGGACGGTAGCTCCTACAATGAGCAGTTCTTC.

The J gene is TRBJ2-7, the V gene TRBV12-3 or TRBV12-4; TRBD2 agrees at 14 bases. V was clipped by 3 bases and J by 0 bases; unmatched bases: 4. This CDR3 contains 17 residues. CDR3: CASSFEGLAGGSYEQYF. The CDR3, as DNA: TGTGCCAGCAGTTTCGAAGGACTAGCGGGGGGCTCCTACGAGCAGTACTTC.

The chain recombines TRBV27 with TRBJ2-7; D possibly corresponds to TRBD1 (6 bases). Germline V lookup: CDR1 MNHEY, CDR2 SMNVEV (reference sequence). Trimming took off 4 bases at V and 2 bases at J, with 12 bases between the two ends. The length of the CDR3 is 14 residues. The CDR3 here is CASSWVDRTYEQYF. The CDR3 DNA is TGTGCCAGCAGTTGGGTAGACAGGACCTACGAGCAGTACTTC.

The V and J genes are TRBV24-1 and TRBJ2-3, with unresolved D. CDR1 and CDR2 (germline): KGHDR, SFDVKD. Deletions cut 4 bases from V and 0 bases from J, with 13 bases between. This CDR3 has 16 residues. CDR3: CATSDATLNSTDTQYF. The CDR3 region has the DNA TGTGCCACCAGTGACGCGACTCTAAATAGCACAGATACGCAGTATTTT.

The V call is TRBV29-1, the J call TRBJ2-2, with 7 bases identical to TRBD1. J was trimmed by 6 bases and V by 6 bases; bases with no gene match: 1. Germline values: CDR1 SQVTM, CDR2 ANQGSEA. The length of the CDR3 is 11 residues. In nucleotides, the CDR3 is TGCAGCGTCAGGGGGTCCGGGGAGCTGTTTTTT. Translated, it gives CSVRGSGELFF.

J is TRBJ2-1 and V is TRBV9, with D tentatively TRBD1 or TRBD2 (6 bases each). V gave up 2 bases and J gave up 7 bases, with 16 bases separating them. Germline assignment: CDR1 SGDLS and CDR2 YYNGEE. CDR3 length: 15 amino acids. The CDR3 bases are TGTGCCAGCAGCGTGGGGGGCGCAGGGTCTAATGAGCAGTTCTTC. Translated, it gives CASSVGGAGSNEQFF.

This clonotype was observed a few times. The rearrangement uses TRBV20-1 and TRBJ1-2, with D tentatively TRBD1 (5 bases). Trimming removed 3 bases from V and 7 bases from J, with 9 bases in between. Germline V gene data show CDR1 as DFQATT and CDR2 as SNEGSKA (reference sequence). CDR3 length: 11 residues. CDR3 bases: TGCAGTGCTAGGATAGACAGTGGCTACACCTTC. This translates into CSARIDSGYTF.

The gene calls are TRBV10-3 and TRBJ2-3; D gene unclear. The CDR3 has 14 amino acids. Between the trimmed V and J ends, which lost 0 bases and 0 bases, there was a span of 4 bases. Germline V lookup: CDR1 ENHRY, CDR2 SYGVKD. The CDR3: CAISESTSTDTQYF. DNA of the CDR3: TGTGCCATCAGTGAGTCAACGAGCACAGATACGCAGTATTTT.

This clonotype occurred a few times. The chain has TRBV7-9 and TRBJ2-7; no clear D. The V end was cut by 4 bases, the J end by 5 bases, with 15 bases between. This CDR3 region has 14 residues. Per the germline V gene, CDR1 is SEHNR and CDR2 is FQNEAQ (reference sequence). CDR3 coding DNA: TGTGCCAGCAGCTCCAACGGGCTCAAAGACGAGCAGTACTTC. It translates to CASSSNGLKDEQYF.

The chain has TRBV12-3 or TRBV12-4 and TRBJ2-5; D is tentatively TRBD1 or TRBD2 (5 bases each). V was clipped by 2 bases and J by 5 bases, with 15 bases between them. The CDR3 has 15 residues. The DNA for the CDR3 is TGTGCCAGCAGTTTATACATCCGGGGCGGGGAGACCCAGTACTTC. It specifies CASSLYIRGGETQYF.

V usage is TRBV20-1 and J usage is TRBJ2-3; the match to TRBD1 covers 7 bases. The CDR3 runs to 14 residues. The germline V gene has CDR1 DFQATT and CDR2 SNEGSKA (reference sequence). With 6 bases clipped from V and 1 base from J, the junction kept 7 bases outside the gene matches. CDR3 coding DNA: TGCAGTGCCTATGACAGGGTCGGCACAGATACGCAGTATTTT. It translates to CSAYDRVGTDTQYF.

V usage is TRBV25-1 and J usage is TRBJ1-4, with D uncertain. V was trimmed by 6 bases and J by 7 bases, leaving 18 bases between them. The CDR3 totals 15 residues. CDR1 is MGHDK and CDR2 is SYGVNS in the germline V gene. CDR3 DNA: TGTGCCAGCAGCGAGGACGCGGGAGGGAGTGAAAAACTGTTTTTT. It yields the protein CASSEDAGGSEKLFF.

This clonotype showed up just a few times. The CDR3 DNA sequence: TGCAGTGCTAGACTAGCGGGGAATGAGGGAGAGACCCAGTACTTC. Its protein is CSARLAGNEGETQYF. This chain joins TRBV20-1 and TRBJ2-5; 9 bases align to TRBD2. Unmatched junction bases numbered 8, after V lost 2 bases and J lost 4 bases. The length of the CDR3 is 15 residues. CDR1 is DFQATT, CDR2 SNEGSKA, per germline (reference sequence).

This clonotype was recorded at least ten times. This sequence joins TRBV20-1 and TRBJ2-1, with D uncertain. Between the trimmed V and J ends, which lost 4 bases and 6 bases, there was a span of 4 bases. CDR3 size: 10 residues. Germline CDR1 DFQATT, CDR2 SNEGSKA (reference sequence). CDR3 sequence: CSAMGNEQFF. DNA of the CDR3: TGCAGTGCTATGGGCAATGAGCAGTTCTTC.

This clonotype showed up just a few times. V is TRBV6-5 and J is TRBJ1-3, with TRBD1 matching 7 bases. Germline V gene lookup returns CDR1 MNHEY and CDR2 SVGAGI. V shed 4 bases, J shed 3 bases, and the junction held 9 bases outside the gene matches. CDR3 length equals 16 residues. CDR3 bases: TGTGCCAGCAGTTTCGGACAGGCCGTCGGTGGAAACACCATATATTTT. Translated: CASSFGQAVGGNTIYF.

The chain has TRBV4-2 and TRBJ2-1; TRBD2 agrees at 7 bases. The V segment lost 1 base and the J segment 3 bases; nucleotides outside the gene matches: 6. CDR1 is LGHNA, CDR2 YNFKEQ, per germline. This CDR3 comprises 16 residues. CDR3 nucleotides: TGTGCCAGCAGCCAAGTTTCTAGCGGCGTCTACAATGAGCAGTTCTTC. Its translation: CASSQVSSGVYNEQFF.